The subject of this entry is one T cell receptor beta chain. The antigen it binds to is not known. Per-nucleotide qualities are absent, and no much larger clonotype sits a single base away. The germline V gene sets CDR1 to MNHEY and CDR2 to SVGAGI. The junction shows trimming of 2 bases on V and 1 base on J, and the gene matches do not reach 5 bases of it. Taken from cysteine to phenylalanine, the CDR3 has 16 residues. The retained sequence is limited to the CDR3, 48 bases, with the frame set at the first base. The data stem from a study of control samples from healthy donors and cancer patients (dated by TCRdb to 2020 to 2021). Libraries were built with the immunoSEQ multiplex PCR assay. TCRdb mirrors the immuneACCESS table, restricted to in-frame sequences. Some clones are absent from its copies; in checked studies, under half trace to an unresolved V gene, and the reason for the others is unknown. For this sample the table gives approximately 130,000 clones, of which around 87% were detected only once. The top ten clones comprise 2.9% of the sample.

The source material was blood. The sequence joins TRBV6-5 to TRBJ2-7; 10 central nucleotides agree with TRBD1. This sequence was found in a man aged 60 to 75 in good health. The CDR3 region has the sequence CASSYRGQGLSYEQYF. The bases read TGTGCCAGCAGTTACCGGGGACAGGGGTTGTCCTACGAGCAGTACTTC.